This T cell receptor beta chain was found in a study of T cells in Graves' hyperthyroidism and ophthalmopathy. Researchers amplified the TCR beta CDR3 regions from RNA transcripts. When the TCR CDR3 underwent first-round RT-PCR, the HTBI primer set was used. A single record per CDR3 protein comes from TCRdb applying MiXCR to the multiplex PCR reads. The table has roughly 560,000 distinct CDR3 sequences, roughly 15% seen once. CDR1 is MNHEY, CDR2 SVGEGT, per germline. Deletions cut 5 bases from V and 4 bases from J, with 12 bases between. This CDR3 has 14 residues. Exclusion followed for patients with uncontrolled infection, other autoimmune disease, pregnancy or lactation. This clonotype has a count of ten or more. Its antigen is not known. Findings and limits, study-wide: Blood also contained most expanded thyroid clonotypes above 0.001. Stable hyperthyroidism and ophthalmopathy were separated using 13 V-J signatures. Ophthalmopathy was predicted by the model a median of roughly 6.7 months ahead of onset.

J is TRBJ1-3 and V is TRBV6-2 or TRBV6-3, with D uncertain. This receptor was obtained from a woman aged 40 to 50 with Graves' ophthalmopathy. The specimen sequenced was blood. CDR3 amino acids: CASSRPLEGNTIYF. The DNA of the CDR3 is TGTGCCAGCAGTCGACCTTTGGAGGGAAACACCATATATTTT.